Sequencing of this T cell receptor beta chain was carried out in a study of shared clonotypes between healthy human individuals. The germline V gene has CDR1 SGHRS and CDR2 YFSETQ. The CDR3 is made up of 13 amino acids. V lost 3 bases to trimming and J lost 6 bases; unmatched junction nucleotides: 4. Some clones are missing from TCRdb's copy, which holds only in-frame ones; the method was immunoSEQ multiplex PCR. This sample carries 900,000 to 1,200,000 clones, about 80% of them seen once, and the ten largest clones take roughly 0.57%. Sequences were obtained from memory CD4+ T cells from PBMCs. Specified subset: CD45RA-negative fraction. The clonotype originates from a man between 18 and 35 years old in good health. Some clones in this sample may be carry-over from other donors' samples. V usage is TRBV5-1 and J usage is TRBJ2-7; 9 bases line up with TRBD1. The CDR3 spells CASSWGTGLEQYF. The CDR3 DNA reads TGCGCCAGCAGCTGGGGGACAGGGCTCGAGCAGTACTTC.